This TCR beta chain was observed in a study of shared clonotypes between healthy human individuals. The CDR3 length is 13 residues. Germline CDR1 reads MDHEN; CDR2 reads SYDVKM. V lost 5 bases to trimming and J lost 2 bases, with 10 bases between them. Generated by immunoSEQ multiplex PCR, the TCRdb table keeps only in-frame clones and is missing some. The sample lists some 1,600,000 clones, 95% to 99% occurring once. Comment on this clone: Its specificity is unknown.

Caucasian adults living in Nashville, Tennessee, provided all samples. Study-wide results and caveats: An anticipated effect of sequencing depth on clonotype sharing among donors was recognized. In general, naive subsets displayed greater estimated richness than memory subsets did.

The J gene is TRBJ2-7, the V gene TRBV28, with TRBD1 as a possible D gene (6 bases). This receptor was identified in a man aged 25 to 45 in good health. Sequenced material: naive CD4+ T cells sorted from blood. This sample's subset: CD45RA+ positively selected. The chain's CDR3 is CASSHRVTYEQYF. The CDR3 nucleotides are TGTGCCAGCAGTCACAGGGTTACCTACGAGCAGTACTTC.